This T cell receptor beta chain originates from a study of blood T cell repertoires in COVID-19. The wider study: Sources were T cells, B-cell-depleted T cells, or PBMCs; the material itself was cDNA or gDNA.

Per germline, CDR1 SGHTA and CDR2 FQGNSA. V gave up 0 bases and J gave up 4 bases, with 7 bases separating them. The CDR3 extends over 13 amino acids. Profiled with immunoSEQ multiplex PCR; TCRdb holds only in-frame clones, not every one. The data show about 140,000 clones, 75% to 90% seen once. The sequence was obtained from a man in his sixties who had recovered from COVID-19. Sequenced input: PBMCs or T cells enriched from blood (not recorded which). This chain joins TRBV7-2 and TRBJ2-7, with D perhaps matching TRBD2 (6 bases). CDR3 protein: CASSLAGTYEQYF. CDR3 nucleotides: TGTGCCAGCAGCTTAGCGGGGACTTACGAGCAGTACTTC.